This TCR beta chain was identified during a study of T cells in Graves' hyperthyroidism and ophthalmopathy. Amplified TCR beta CDR3 regions came from RNA transcripts. The TCR CDR3 was amplified in a first-round RT-PCR using the HTBI primer set. One entry per CDR3 protein results from TCRdb running MiXCR on the multiplex PCR reads. The sample lists hundreds of thousands of distinct CDR3 sequences; around 38% were seen once. In its sample, this clonotype was seen many times. In germline, CDR1 is ENHRY, CDR2 SYGVKD. The V end was cut by 0 bases, the J end by 1 base, with 9 bases between. The CDR3 extends over 15 amino acids.

This receptor was obtained from a young man with Graves' hyperthyroidism. The V gene is TRBV10-3, the J gene TRBJ1-1, with D hard to call. The sample taken for sequencing was blood. CDR3 residues: CAISESGLSNTEAFF. As DNA, the CDR3 is TGTGCCATCAGTGAGTCGGGTCTGTCGAACACTGAAGCTTTCTTT.